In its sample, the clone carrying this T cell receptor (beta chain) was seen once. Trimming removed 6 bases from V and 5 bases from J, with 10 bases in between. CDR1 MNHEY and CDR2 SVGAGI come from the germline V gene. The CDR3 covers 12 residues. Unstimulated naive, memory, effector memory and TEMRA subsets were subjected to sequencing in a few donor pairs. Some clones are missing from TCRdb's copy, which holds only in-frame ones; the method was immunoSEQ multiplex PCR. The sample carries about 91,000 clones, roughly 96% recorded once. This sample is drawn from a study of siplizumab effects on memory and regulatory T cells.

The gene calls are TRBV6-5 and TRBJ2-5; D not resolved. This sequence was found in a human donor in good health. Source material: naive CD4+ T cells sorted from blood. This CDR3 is CASSPGPETQYF. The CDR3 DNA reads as TGTGCCAGCAGCCCCGGCCCGGAGACCCAGTACTTC.